This T cell receptor (beta chain) was sequenced during a study of PD-L1 blockade in urothelial cancer. Study summary: It was around 2014 that patients started atezolizumab at 1,200 mg intravenously every 3 weeks. Once treatment had started, blood was analyzed at 3 weeks (second dose) and again at 6 weeks.

Time point described: peripheral blood 6 weeks after treatment start. Urothelial carcinoma affected the patients, and it was locally advanced or metastatic. TCR analog templates of synthetic origin were spiked into each PCR. This table comes from immunoSEQ multiplex PCR, and its TCRdb copy is limited to in-frame clones, with some not included. The table shows some 40,000 clones, with over 65% occurring only once. Germline CDR1 is SGHTS and CDR2 is YDEGEE. This CDR3 spans 16 amino acids. V lost 0 bases to trimming and J lost 7 bases, with 17 bases between them. Sequencing used PBMCs, obtained around atezolizumab (anti-PD-L1) treatment. J is TRBJ2-1 and V is TRBV5-8, with TRBD2 as a possible D gene (6 bases). This TCR was recovered from a man aged 35 to 55 with urothelial cancer. CDR3: CASSLEAGLVGNEQFF. The CDR3 nucleotides are TGTGCCAGCAGCTTGGAAGCGGGTTTAGTTGGGAATGAGCAGTTCTTC.